Below, 8 T cell receptor beta chains from the same sample are listed, as sequenced in a study of cytomegalovirus exposure and HLA in healthy donors. Sequenced by immunoSEQ multiplex PCR; TCRdb stores in-frame clones only, minus some. The data contain under 200,000 clones, approximately 88% of them singletons. Source material: PBMCs. These receptor sequences come from a man between 18 and 35 years old in good health and CMV-seropositive.

The table lists this clone with a count of one. V gene TRBV28 combines with J gene TRBJ2-1, with D tentatively TRBD2 (6 bases). Germline assignment: CDR1 MDHEN and CDR2 SYDVKM. Trimming cost V 7 bases and J 7 bases, with 20 bases left between them. The length of the CDR3 is 15 residues. The DNA for the CDR3 is TGTGCCAGCATCCCGGGGTGGGGAGGAAGGAATGAGCAGTTCTTC. Translating gives CASIPGWGGRNEQFF. Full variable domain (missing parts from reference TRBV28 and TRBJ2-1): DVKVTQSSRYLVKRTGEKVFLECVQDMDHENMFWYRQDPGLGLRLIYFSYDVKMKEKGDIPEGYSVSREKKERFSLILESASTNQTSMYLCASIPGWGGRNEQFFGPGTRLTVL.

This clone showed up just a few times. V is TRBV6-1 and J is TRBJ2-2; the D gene is possibly TRBD2 (6 bases). The CDR3 covers 14 residues. CDR1 MNHNS and CDR2 SASEGT come from the germline V gene. Between the trimmed V and J ends, which lost 7 bases and 0 bases, there was a span of 9 bases. The CDR3 nucleotides are TGTGCCAGCAAGGAGCGGGCGAACACCGGGGAGCTGTTTTTT. It encodes CASKERANTGELFF.

The sample holds many counts of this clone. V is TRBV28 and J is TRBJ2-4; maybe TRBD2 (7 bases). The V and J ends lost 8 bases and 8 bases respectively, with 19 bases between them. The CDR3 length is 14 residues. CDR1 MDHEN and CDR2 SYDVKM come from the germline V gene. The CDR3 DNA is TGTGCCAGCGCCATGGGGGGGAGGGGGGACATTCAGTACTTC. This translates into CASAMGGRGDIQYF.

This clone occurred once. The chain employs TRBV7-8 and TRBJ2-1; TRBD2 matches 8 bases. Germline trimming cut 3 bases from V and 10 bases from J; bases unmatched to any gene: 11. CDR1 and CDR2 (germline): SGHVS, FQNEAQ. The length of the CDR3 is 15 residues. CDR3 sequence (DNA): TGTGCCAGCAGCTTTGTGAAAAGCGGGAGCCGAGAGCAGTTCTTC. It is translated as CASSFVKSGSREQFF.

This chain links TRBV28 with TRBJ2-7; D call uncertain. Trimming shortened V by 1 base and J by 6 bases, and 7 bases separated the two germline ends. Germline loops: CDR1 MDHEN, CDR2 SYDVKM. This CDR3 comprises 12 residues. In DNA, the CDR3 is TGTGCCAGCAGTTTATACCATAGCGAGCAGTACTTC. It is translated as CASSLYHSEQYF.

This clone was found once. The chain combines TRBV29-1 with TRBJ2-1; 10 bases map to TRBD2. Germline V CDR1 and CDR2: SQVTM, ANQGSEA. J lost 2 bases, V lost 4 bases, and 2 bases had no gene match. The CDR3 extends over 14 amino acids. CDR3 loop: CSVVSGRTYNEQFF. The CDR3 bases are TGCAGCGTTGTTAGCGGGAGGACCTACAATGAGCAGTTCTTC.

The rearrangement joins TRBV13 to TRBJ2-2, with a possible D match to TRBD2 (6 bases). Trimming left V 5 bases short and J 6 bases short, with 16 bases between. Germline CDR1 PRHDT, CDR2 FYEKMQ (reference sequence). CDR3 length equals 15 residues. The CDR3 is CASSPILGGAGELFF. CDR3 DNA: TGTGCCAGCAGCCCCATCCTAGGCGGGGCCGGGGAGCTGTTTTTT.

The V call is TRBV27, the J call TRBJ1-5; TRBD1 matches 7 bases. Germline CDR1 and CDR2: MNHEY and SMNVEV (reference sequence). This CDR3 spans 18 amino acids. After removal of 6 bases from V and 0 bases from J, the junction contained 14 bases not matched to a gene. Written as DNA, the CDR3 is TGTGCCAGCAGCCCTGACCAGGGGGGAGGAGCTAGCAATCAGCCCCAGCATTTT. It encodes CASSPDQGGGASNQPQHF.